The 8 T cell receptor beta chains given below trace back to one sample, sequenced in a study of T cells in Graves' hyperthyroidism and ophthalmopathy. Amplification yielded TCR beta CDR3 regions, with RNA transcripts as the source. Researchers ran a first-round RT-PCR on the TCR CDR3 using the HTBI primer set. TCRdb reanalysed the multiplex PCR reads using MiXCR and keeps one entry per CDR3 protein. The repertoire holds 600,000 to 700,000 distinct CDR3 sequences, with roughly 14% as singletons. Source material: blood. All receptors come from a woman between 35 and 50 years old with Graves' ophthalmopathy.

This clonotype was detected many times. The J gene is TRBJ2-7, the V gene TRBV7-2; 11 bases fit TRBD2. The V gene's germline CDR1 is SGHTA and CDR2 FQGNSA. The CDR3 is 13 residues long. V lost 10 bases to trimming and J lost 6 bases; unmatched junction nucleotides: 8. CDR3 region: CATETSGMSEQYF. The CDR3 nucleotides read TGTGCCACAGAGACTAGCGGGATGAGCGAGCAGTACTTC.

This clonotype has at least ten counts. The rearrangement joins TRBV12-3 or TRBV12-4 to TRBJ2-2; D tentatively fits TRBD1 or TRBD2 (5 bases each). This CDR3 spans 13 amino acids. V lost 6 bases to trimming and J lost 6 bases, with 11 bases between them. CDR3: CASRLMGPGELFF. Here the CDR3 DNA reads TGTGCCAGCAGGCTAATGGGACCCGGGGAGCTGTTTTTT.

This clonotype was seen many times. The chain combines TRBV9 with TRBJ2-5; 13 positions agree with TRBD2. Germline CDR1 and CDR2: SGDLS and YYNGEE. The CDR3 totals 15 residues. The ends lost 3 bases at V and 3 bases at J; junction bases unmatched: 2. Written as DNA, the CDR3 is TGTGCCAGCAGCGCAGGACTAGCGGGAGAAGAGACCCAGTACTTC. It codes for CASSAGLAGEETQYF.

This clonotype appeared many times. J is TRBJ2-7 and V is TRBV20-1; TRBD2 might be the D (5 bases). Germline V gene sequence: CDR1 DFQATT, CDR2 SNEGSKA (reference sequence). There are 14 residues in the CDR3. V was trimmed by 3 bases and J by 5 bases, leaving 17 bases between them. In DNA form, the CDR3 reads TGCAGTGCTAGCGAGGGTGGGATAAGGGACGAGCAGTACTTC. Translating gives CSASEGGIRDEQYF.

In this sample, this clonotype turned up many times. V usage is TRBV6-5 and J usage is TRBJ2-7; D is unresolved. Trimming removed 0 bases at V and 7 bases at J, with 13 bases between. The germline gives CDR1 MNHEY, CDR2 SVGAGI. The CDR3 runs to 14 residues. The CDR3 DNA is TGTGCCAGCAGTTACTCGATCAGCATGGGGGAGCAGTACTTC. Its protein is CASSYSISMGEQYF.

This clonotype was observed a single time. The chain couples TRBV6-1 to TRBJ1-1; weak D call: TRBD1 (5 bases). In germline, CDR1 is MNHNS, CDR2 SASEGT. V was shortened by 9 bases and J by 3 bases, with 14 bases between the two germline ends. CDR3 length: 13 amino acids. The CDR3 region has the DNA TGTGCCAGTAAGACAGTTCGGGACACTGAAGCTTTCTTT. This encodes CASKTVRDTEAFF.

This clonotype was counted ten times or more. The chain uses TRBV12-3 or TRBV12-4 and TRBJ2-7, with 7 bases that match TRBD1. The V gene end was trimmed by 6 bases and the J gene end by 3 bases; junction bases not matched to a gene: 11. CDR3 length: 15 residues. CDR3 residues: CASSQGGTAIYEQYF. Here the CDR3 DNA reads TGTGCCAGCAGCCAGGGTGGGACAGCTATCTACGAGCAGTACTTC.

The rearrangement links TRBV5-1 to TRBJ1-1; D is possibly TRBD1 (6 bases). This CDR3 spans 13 amino acids. Trimming shortened V by 0 bases and J by 7 bases, and 10 bases separated the two germline ends. Germline V gene data show CDR1 as SGHRS and CDR2 as YFSETQ. The CDR3 protein is CASSLGTVSEAFF. As DNA, the CDR3 is TGCGCCAGCAGCTTGGGGACAGTGAGTGAAGCTTTCTTT.